This TCR beta chain was identified in a study of CD8+ T cells in alopecia areata (dated by TCRdb to 2017 to 2018). Background on the whole study: Treated patients were enrolled in an open-label pilot trial of oral tofacitinib at 5 to 10 mg twice daily for moderate-to-severe alopecia areata. The study used high-throughput TCRbeta sequencing to examine T cell clonal expansion in alopecia areata, in both the C3H/HeJ mouse model and human patients. Amplification of TCRbeta CDR3 regions was done by immunoSEQ multiplex PCR using 35 Vbeta forward primers and 13 Jbeta reverse primers. In humans, TCRbeta sequencing was performed on scalp tissue and on sorted CD4+ and CD8+ peripheral blood T cells from healthy controls and from patients with patchy or totalis/universalis alopecia areata. RNA came from the PAXgene miRNA kit for fixed scalp, the miRNeasy kit for PBMCs, and the RNeasy kit for mouse skin. Tofacitinib was given for 6 to 18 months, followed by 6 months of follow-up off drug to assess delayed response and recurrence. Biopsies were taken from tofacitinib-treated patients at baseline and at 4 and 24 weeks of treatment, and a later scalp biopsy was taken in several of the tofacitinib-treated patients. Scalp clonality was compared across normal scalp (n=4), patchy alopecia areata scalp (n=8), and alopecia totalis/universalis scalp (n=8). What the study reported, not specific to this receptor: Compared with normal scalp, lesional scalp had higher clonality and more expanded CD8+ clones, particularly in alopecia totalis/universalis, a pattern that suggests antigenic drive. Shared TCR sequences between patients were less evident than in mice, which may be partly attributable to HLA diversity in the patient population. Scalp TCR repertoire analysis is complicated because resident alphabeta T cells in normal human skin are also sequenced, whereas mouse skin is dominated by gammadelta T cells.

The junction carries 17 bases between V and J, which are trimmed by 2 bases and 6 bases respectively. The germline V gene (reference sequence) supplies CDR1 MNHEY and CDR2 SMNVEV. There are 15 amino acids in the CDR3, from cysteine to phenylalanine inclusive. The entry retains the CDR3 DNA only, 45 bases that are in frame from base 1. Notes on this clone: No antigen is known for it. The record has no base qualities; no much larger clone is one base away.

The intended sense of this specimen's time point label: baseline before oral tofacitinib. Peripheral blood and lesional scalp punch biopsies were obtained from patients with alopecia areata. PBMCs were isolated by density centrifugation and stained for CD3, CD4 and CD8, after which CD4+ and CD8+ T cells were sorted on a FACSAria. The method behind the library was the immunoSEQ multiplex PCR assay. RNA was extracted from all samples and reverse transcribed into cDNA, which served as template for TCR sequencing. First-strand cDNA was synthesized with SuperScript III using a 2:1 mix of oligo-dT and random hexamers. A synthetic immune receptor repertoire was used to gauge amplification bias, and whatever bias remained was removed computationally. Per the authors' processing: Raw reads were preprocessed to remove errors, and CDR3 was defined according to IMGT conventions as the region from the conserved cysteine to phenylalanine. Clonality was calculated as 1 minus Shannon entropy normalized by log2 of the number of productive unique TCRs. Whether scalp clones were CD4 or CD8 was inferred by matching scalp TCRbeta sequences against CD4 and CD8 repertoires sorted from blood. Here the immuneACCESS table is served through TCRdb, limited to in-frame sequences with V and J called. Missing clones are a known gap in these copies; in checked studies unresolved V genes cover under half, and the rest lacks a known reason. The D gene and trimming were derived from the DNA, and the V and J assignments and clone size from that table. This sample gives about 180,000 clones in total; less than 80% of them show up just once. The top ten hold over 9.5% of the sample.

The sequenced sample was CD8+ T cells sorted from blood, obtained at week 0. The clonotype originates from a human donor with alopecia areata. Recombination joined TRBV27 with TRBJ2-7; the D assignment is uncertain and may be TRBD1 or TRBD2, with 5 bases supporting each. The nucleotide sequence reads as follows: TGTGCCAGCAGTTTAGAATTCCGGGGCGCCACCGAGCAGTACTTC. Protein translation: CASSLEFRGATEQYF.